This T cell receptor beta chain was captured by sequencing in a study of vaccination effects on CD4 cells after COVID-19. The wider study: Researchers obtained post-vaccine samples at a median of 72 days past the second dose.

Turning to this clone: As yet, its antigen is unknown.

The CDR3 covers 13 residues. Germline lookup yields CDR1 GTSNPN and CDR2 SVGIG (reference sequence). V was shortened by 0 bases and J by 2 bases, with 7 bases between the two germline ends. The assay was immunoSEQ multiplex PCR, and TCRdb's table has in-frame clones only and misses some. The sample includes about 40,000 clones, around 66% of them seen just once. Following culture for approximately ten days, CD4+ T cells were isolated. Every participant took two doses of the BNT162b2 or mRNA-1273 vaccine. Both day 3 and day 7 saw half the medium replaced with IL-2 medium. This chain joins TRBV30 and TRBJ1-2; D is undetermined. This clonotype was obtained from a human donor who received a COVID-19 vaccine. The sequenced sample was CD4+ T cells from PBMCs cultured without peptide, obtained after COVID-19 vaccination. CDR3 nucleotides: TGTGCCTGGAGTGTAGGCAGGAACTATGGCTACACCTTC. This codes for CAWSVGRNYGYTF. Supplemented by reference TRBV30 and TRBJ1-2, the full variable domain reads SQTIHQWPATLVQPVGSPLSLECTVEGTSNPNLYWYRQAAGRGLQLLFYSVGIGQISSEVPQNLSASRPQDRQFILSSKKLLLSDSGFYLCAWSVGRNYGYTFGSGTRLTVV.